The 5 T cell receptor beta chains listed next were all sequenced from one sample in a study of T cells in Graves' hyperthyroidism and ophthalmopathy. The CDR3 regions of TCR beta were amplified from RNA transcripts. The HTBI primer set served for first-round RT-PCR of the TCR CDR3. TCRdb reprocessed the multiplex PCR reads with MiXCR, giving one entry per CDR3 protein. The data show about 290,000 distinct CDR3 sequences, less than 15% seen once. The specimen was blood. Receptors originate from a woman in her twenties or thirties with Graves' hyperthyroidism that later progressed to Graves' ophthalmopathy.

Ten or more counts support this clonotype. The chain recombines TRBV7-9 with TRBJ2-7, with 7 bases aligning to TRBD2. Germline-derived CDR1 and CDR2 are SEHNR and FQNEAQ (reference sequence). This CDR3 contains 13 residues. Trimming took 6 bases from V and 3 from J; bases not matched to a gene: 5. The CDR3 is CASRSGTGYEQYF. The CDR3 DNA is TGTGCCAGCAGAAGCGGGACGGGCTACGAGCAGTACTTC.

This clonotype was observed at least ten times. The J gene is TRBJ2-7, the V gene TRBV7-9; 9 bases match TRBD2. J lost 2 bases, V lost 4 bases, and 15 bases had no gene match. The CDR3 has 18 amino acids. Germline V gene data show CDR1 as SEHNR and CDR2 as FQNEAQ (reference sequence). The CDR3 loop is CASSSGLASGGPPYEQYF. The CDR3 DNA follows: TGTGCCAGCAGCTCGGGACTGGCCAGCGGGGGGCCCCCCTACGAGCAGTACTTC.

This clonotype has at least ten counts. This sequence joins TRBV20-1 and TRBJ1-6; possible D gene TRBD1, 6 bases. Germline-derived CDR1 and CDR2 are DFQATT and SNEGSKA (reference sequence). V lost 2 bases, J lost 5 bases, and 13 bases lay in between. The CDR3 consists of 15 residues. CDR3 sequence (DNA): TGCAGTGCTAGATCTGGGACAACTAATAATTCACCCCTCCACTTT. Protein: CSARSGTTNNSPLHF.

This clonotype was seen at least ten times. This chain uses TRBV11-3 with TRBJ2-2, with D tentatively TRBD1 (6 bases). The CDR3 extends over 15 amino acids. The V gene lost 5 bases and the J gene lost 6 bases, with 16 bases spanning the gap. Per germline, CDR1 SGHNT and CDR2 YENEEA. The CDR3 is CASSPQGSGAGELFF. The CDR3 coding sequence is TGTGCCAGCAGCCCACAGGGAAGCGGTGCCGGGGAGCTGTTTTTT.

This clonotype was seen many times. The V gene is TRBV28, the J gene TRBJ2-7; TRBD1 matches 7 bases. CDR1 MDHEN and CDR2 SYDVKM come from the germline V gene. V gave up 6 bases and J gave up 4 bases; unmatched junction bases: 6. The CDR3 covers 13 residues. CDR3 region: CASRPQGKYEQYF. CDR3 bases: TGTGCCAGCAGGCCACAGGGGAAGTACGAGCAGTACTTC. Using reference TRBV28 and TRBJ2-7 for the parts outside the CDR3, the full variable domain is DVKVTQSSRYLVKRTGEKVFLECVQDMDHENMFWYRQDPGLGLRLIYFSYDVKMKEKGDIPEGYSVSREKKERFSLILESASTNQTSMYLCASRPQGKYEQYFGPGTRLTVT.